This note documents a single T cell receptor (beta chain) sequence. As yet, its antigen is unknown. The data were taken from a study of T cells expressing NK-cell markers. Study context: Obtained from sorted CD3+CD56+NKG2C+, CD3+CD56+NKG2C- and CD3+CD56-NKG2C+ T cells were the TCR beta repertoires. HCMV seropositivity marked seven of the eight sequenced donors; one was seronegative.

What made the TCR beta cDNA was 5'RACE template switching with UMIs. TCRdb reanalyzed the 5' RACE reads and collapses them to one entry per CDR3 protein, without DNA. Its table records 500,000 to 700,000 distinct CDR3 sequences. Regarding the study as a whole: These clonotypes also led the CD3+CD56-NKG2C+ fraction in a handful of donors.

The length of the CDR3 is 16 residues. CDR1 and CDR2 from the germline V gene are MNHEY and SVGEGT. This receptor was taken from a man aged 18-30 years in good health. Source material: blood T cells: a sorted CD56 or NKG2C T cell subset, CD4+ or CD8+ T cells, or bulk PBMC T cells (not recorded which). The gene calls are TRBV6-2 or TRBV6-3 and TRBJ1-1. The chain's CDR3 is CASSSTRFLEVTEAFF.